The rows below give T cell receptor beta chains drawn from one sample of a study of T cell repertoires in cytomegalovirus infection. These receptors have no identified antigens. Each CDR3 protein gets one entry after TCRdb re-called the reads with MiXCR. The repertoire includes some 940,000 distinct CDR3 sequences, around 32% of them detected once, and 11% to 15% sits in the top ten. This specimen was cultured CD8+ T cells from PBMCs, taken from culture after CMV antigen stimulation. These receptors were collected from a human donor in good health (CMV status not recorded). Some clones in this sample may be carry-over from other donors' samples. CDR3s include the opening cysteine and the closing phenylalanine or tryptophan. D genes are given only for firm matches. Some rows have no size entry. The others give once, few or many, or a class for an expanded clone.

j_call d_call clone_size v_call cdr3_aa cdr3_nt
TRBJ1-5 . many TRBV19 CASSLEGYNQPQHF TGTGCCAGCAGCTTAGAGGGGTATAATCAGCCCCAGCATTTT
TRBJ1-3 TRBD1 few TRBV15 CATSADRGPGNTIYF TGTGCCACCAGCGCCGACAGGGGGCCAGGAAACACCATATATTTT
TRBJ2-3 TRBD1 . TRBV4-1 CASRAGTGGDKDTQYF TGCGCCAGCAGAGCCGGGACAGGGGGCGATAAAGATACGCAGTATTTT
TRBJ2-3 . few TRBV6-1 CASSEYNGRSGDTQYF TGTGCCAGCAGTGAATATAACGGTCGGTCGGGAGATACGCAGTATTTT
TRBJ1-5 . once TRBV28 CASSFSGYSNQPQHF TGTGCCAGCAGTTTCAGTGGCTATAGCAATCAGCCCCAGCATTTT
TRBJ1-1 . many TRBV27 CASSPLDDRLLNTEAFF TGTGCCAGCAGTCCCTTAGATGACAGGCTGCTGAACACTGAAGCTTTCTTT
TRBJ1-2 . . TRBV9 CASSVPQGNYGYTF TGTGCCAGCAGCGTACCCCAGGGAAACTATGGCTACACCTTC
TRBJ1-4 . . TRBV15 CATSFPRGNEEKLFF TGTGCCACCAGTTTTCCTCGGGGTAATGAGGAAAAACTGTTTTTT
TRBJ1-5 . . TRBV4-1 CASSKGDSRPQHF TGCGCCAGCAGCAAGGGGGACTCCCGGCCCCAGCATTTT
TRBJ1-1 . few TRBV11-2 CASSLAPGALREAFF TGTGCCAGCAGCTTAGCTCCTGGGGCACTTCGAGAAGCTTTCTTT
TRBJ1-1 . . TRBV27 CASSLNRQEPNTEAFF TGTGCCAGCAGCTTAAACCGACAGGAACCCAACACTGAAGCTTTCTTT